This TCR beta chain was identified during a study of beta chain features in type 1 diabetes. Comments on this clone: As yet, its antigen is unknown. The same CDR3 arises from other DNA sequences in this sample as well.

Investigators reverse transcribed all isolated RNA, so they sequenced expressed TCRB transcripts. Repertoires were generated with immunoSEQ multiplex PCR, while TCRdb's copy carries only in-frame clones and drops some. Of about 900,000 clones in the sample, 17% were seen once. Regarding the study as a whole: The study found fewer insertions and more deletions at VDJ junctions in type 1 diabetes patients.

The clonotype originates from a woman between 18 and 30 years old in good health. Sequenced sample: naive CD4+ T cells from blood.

The CDR3 sequence is CASSLAGGTDTQYF. CDR3 in DNA: TGCGCCAGCAGTTTGGCGGGGGGCACAGATACGCAGTATTTT. V gene TRBV10-2 combines with J gene TRBJ2-3, with 7 bases aligning to TRBD2. The CDR3 contains 14 residues. Germline V gives CDR1 WSHSY, CDR2 SAAADI. The J segment lost 1 base and the V segment lost 5 bases, leaving 3 bases of the junction unmatched.